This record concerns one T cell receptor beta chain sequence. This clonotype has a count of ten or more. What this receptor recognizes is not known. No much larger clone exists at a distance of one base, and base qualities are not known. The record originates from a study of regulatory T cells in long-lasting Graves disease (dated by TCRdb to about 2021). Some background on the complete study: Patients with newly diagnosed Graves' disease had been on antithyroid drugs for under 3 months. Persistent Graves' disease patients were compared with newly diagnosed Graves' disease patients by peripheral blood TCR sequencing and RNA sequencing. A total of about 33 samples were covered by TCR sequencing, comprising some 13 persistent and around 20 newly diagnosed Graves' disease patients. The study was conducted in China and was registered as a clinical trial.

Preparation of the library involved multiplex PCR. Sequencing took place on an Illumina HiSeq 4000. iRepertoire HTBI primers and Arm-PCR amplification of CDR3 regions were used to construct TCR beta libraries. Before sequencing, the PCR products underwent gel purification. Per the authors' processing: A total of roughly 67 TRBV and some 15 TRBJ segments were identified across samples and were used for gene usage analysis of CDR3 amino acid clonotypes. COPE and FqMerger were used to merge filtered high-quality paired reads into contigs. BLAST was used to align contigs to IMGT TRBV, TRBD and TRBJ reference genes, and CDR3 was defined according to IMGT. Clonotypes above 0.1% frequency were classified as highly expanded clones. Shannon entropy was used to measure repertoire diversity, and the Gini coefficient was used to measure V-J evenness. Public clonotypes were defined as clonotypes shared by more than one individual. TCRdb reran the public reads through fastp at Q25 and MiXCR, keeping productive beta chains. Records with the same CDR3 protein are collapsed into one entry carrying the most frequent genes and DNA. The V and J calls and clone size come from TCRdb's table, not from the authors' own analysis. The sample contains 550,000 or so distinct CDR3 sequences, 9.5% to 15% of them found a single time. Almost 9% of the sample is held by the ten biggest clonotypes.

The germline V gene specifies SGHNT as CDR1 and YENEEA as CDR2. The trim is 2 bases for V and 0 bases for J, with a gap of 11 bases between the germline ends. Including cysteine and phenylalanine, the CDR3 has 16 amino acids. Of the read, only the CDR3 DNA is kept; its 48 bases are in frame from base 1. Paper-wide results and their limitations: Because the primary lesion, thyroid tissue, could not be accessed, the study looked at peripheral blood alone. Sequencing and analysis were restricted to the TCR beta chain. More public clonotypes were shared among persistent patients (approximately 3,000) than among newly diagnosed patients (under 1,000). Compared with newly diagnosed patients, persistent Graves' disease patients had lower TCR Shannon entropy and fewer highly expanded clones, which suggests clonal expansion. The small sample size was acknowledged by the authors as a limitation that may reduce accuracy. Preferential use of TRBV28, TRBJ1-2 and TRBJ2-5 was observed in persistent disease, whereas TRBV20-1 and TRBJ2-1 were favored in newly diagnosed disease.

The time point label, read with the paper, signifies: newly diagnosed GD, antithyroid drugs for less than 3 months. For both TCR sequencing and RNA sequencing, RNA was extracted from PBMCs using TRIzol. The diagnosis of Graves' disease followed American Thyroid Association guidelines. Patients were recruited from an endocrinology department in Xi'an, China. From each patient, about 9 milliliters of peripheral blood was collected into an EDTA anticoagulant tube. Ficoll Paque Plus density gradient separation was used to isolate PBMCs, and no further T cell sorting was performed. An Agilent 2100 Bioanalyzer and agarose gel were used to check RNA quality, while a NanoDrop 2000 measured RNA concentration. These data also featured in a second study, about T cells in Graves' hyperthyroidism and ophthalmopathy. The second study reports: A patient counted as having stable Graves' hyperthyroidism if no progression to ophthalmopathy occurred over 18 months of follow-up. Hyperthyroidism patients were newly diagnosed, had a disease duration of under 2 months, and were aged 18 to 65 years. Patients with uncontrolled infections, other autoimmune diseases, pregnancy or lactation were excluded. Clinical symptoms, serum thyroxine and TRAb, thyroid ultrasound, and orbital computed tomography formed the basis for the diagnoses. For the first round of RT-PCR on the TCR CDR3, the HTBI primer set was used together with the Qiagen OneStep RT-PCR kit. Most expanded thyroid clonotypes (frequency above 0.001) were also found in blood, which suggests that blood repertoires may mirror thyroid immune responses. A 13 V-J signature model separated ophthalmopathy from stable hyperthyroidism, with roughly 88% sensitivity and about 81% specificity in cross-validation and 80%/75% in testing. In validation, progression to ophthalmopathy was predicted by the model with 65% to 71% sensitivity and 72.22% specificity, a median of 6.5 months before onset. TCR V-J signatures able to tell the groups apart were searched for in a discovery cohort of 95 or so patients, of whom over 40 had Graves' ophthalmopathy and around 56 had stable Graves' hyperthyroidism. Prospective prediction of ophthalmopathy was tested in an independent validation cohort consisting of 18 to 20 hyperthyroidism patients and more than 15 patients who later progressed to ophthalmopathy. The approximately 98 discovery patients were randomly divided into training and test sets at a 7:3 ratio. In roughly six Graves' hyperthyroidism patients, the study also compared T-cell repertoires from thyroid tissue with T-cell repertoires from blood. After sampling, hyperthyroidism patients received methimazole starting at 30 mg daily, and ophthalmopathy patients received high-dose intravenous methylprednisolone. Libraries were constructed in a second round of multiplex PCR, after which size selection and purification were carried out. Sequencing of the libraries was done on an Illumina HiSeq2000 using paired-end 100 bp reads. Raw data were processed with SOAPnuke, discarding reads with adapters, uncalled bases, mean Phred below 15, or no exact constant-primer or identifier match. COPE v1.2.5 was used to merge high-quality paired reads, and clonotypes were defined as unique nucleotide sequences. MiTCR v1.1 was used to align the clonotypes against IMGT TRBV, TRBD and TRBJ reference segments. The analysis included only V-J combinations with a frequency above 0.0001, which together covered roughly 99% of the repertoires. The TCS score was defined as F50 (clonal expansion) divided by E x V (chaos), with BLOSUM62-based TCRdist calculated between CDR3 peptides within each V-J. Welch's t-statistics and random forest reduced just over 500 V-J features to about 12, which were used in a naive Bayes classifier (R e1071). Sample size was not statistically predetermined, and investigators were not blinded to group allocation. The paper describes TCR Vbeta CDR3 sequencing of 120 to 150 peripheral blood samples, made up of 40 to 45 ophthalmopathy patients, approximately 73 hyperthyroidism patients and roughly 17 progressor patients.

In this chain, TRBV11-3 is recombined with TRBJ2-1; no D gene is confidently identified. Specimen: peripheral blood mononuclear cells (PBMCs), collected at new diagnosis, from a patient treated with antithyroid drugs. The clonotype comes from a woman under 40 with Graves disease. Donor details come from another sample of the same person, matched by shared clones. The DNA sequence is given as TGTGCCAGCAGCTTAACCAGCTTTTCCTCCTACAATGAGCAGTTCTTC. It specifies CASSLTSFSSYNEQFF.